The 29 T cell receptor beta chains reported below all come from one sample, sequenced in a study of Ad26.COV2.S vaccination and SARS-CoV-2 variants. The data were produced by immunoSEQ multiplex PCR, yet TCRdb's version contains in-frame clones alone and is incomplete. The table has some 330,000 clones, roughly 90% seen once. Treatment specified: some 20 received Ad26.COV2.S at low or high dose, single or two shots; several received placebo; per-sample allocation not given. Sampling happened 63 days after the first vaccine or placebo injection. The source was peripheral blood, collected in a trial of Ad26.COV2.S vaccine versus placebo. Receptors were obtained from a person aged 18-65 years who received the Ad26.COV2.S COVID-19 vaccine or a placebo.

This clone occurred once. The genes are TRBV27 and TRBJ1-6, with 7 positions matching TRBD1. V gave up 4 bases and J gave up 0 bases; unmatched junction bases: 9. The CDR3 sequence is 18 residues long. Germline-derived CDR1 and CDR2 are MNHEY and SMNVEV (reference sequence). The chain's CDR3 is CASSWADRTYSYNSPLHF. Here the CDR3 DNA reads TGTGCCAGCAGTTGGGCGGACAGGACCTACTCCTATAATTCACCCCTCCACTTT.

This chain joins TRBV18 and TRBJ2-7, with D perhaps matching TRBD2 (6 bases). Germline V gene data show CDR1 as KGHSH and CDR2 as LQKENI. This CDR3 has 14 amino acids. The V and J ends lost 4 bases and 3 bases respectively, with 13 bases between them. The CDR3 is CASSRAGLNYEQYF. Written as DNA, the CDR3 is TGTGCCAGCTCACGGGCGGGGCTCAACTACGAGCAGTACTTC.

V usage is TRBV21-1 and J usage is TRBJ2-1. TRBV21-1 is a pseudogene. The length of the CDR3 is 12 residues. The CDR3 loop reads CASSRNPYEQFF. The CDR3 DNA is TGTGCCAGCAGCCGCAACCCCTATGAGCAGTTCTTC.

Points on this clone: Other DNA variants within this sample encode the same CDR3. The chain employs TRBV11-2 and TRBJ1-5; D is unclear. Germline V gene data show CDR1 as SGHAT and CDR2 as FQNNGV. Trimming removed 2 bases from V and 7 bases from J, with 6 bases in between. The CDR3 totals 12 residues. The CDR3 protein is CASSLLGQPQHF. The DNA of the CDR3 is TGTGCCAGCAGCTTACTCGGGCAGCCCCAGCATTTT.

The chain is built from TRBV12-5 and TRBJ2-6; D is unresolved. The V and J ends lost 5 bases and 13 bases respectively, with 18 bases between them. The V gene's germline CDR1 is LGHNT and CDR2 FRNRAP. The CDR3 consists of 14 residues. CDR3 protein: CASGTGRAASVLTF. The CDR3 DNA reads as TGTGCTAGTGGTACCGGACGGGCCGCCAGTGTCCTGACTTTC.

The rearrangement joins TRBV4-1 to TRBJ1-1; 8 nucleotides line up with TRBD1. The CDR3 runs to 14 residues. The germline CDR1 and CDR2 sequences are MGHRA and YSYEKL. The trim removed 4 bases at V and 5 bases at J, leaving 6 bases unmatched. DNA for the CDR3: TGCGCCAGCAGCCCCCGGACAGGGAGGACTGAAGCTTTCTTT. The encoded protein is CASSPRTGRTEAFF.

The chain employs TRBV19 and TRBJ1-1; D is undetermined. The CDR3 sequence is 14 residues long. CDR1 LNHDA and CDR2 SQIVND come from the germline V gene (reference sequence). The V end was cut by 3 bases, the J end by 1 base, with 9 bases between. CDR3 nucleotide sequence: TGTGCCAGTAGTATGGGCGGCTGGAACACTGAAGCTTTCTTT. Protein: CASSMGGWNTEAFF. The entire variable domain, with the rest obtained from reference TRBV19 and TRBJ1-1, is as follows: DGGITQSPKYLFRKEGQNVTLSCEQNLNHDAMYWYRQDPGQGLRLIYYSQIVNDFQKGDIAEGYSVSREKKESFPLTVTSAQKNPTAFYLCASSMGGWNTEAFFGQGTRLTVV.

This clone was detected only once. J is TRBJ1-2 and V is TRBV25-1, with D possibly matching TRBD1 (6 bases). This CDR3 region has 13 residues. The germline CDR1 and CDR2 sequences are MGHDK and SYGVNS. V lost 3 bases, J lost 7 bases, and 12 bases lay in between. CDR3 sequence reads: CASSDRGGGGYTF. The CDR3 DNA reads TGTGCCAGCAGTGACAGGGGCGGGGGTGGCTACACCTTC.

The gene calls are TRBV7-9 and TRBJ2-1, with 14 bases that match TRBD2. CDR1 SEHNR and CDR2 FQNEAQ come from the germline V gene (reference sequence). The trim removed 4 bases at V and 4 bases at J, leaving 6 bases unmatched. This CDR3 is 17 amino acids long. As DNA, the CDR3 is TGTGCCAGCAGCTCCAGACTAGCGGGGGGGCTGTACAATGAGCAGTTCTTC. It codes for CASSSRLAGGLYNEQFF.

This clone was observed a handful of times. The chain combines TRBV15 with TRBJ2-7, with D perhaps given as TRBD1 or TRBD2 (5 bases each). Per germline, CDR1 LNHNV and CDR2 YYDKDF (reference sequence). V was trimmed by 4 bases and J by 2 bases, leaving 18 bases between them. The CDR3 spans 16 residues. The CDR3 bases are TGTGCCACCAGCACACGCCTTATGGGGGTCCCCTACGAGCAGTACTTC. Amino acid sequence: CATSTRLMGVPYEQYF.

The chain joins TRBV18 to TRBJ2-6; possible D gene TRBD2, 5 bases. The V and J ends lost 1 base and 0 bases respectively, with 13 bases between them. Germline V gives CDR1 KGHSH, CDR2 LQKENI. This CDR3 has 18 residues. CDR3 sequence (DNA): TGTGCCAGCTCACCACGGCTCGGGGTGCGCTCTGGGGCCAACGTCCTGACTTTC. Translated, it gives CASSPRLGVRSGANVLTF.

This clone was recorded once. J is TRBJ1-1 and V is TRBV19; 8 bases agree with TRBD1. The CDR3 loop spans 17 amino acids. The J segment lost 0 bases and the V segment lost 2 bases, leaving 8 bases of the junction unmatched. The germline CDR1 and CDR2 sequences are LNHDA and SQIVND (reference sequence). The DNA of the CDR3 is TGTGCCAGTAGTATACTTGGACAGGGAGGATTGAACACTGAAGCTTTCTTT. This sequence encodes CASSILGQGGLNTEAFF.

In DNA, the CDR3 is TGTGCCAGCAGTCCCCCACGGTGGGAGTGGGACACCGGGGAGCTGTTTTTT. Protein product: CASSPPRWEWDTGELFF. The chain recombines TRBV11-3 with TRBJ2-2; tentatively, D is TRBD2 (5 bases). V lost 6 bases and J 3 bases, leaving 20 bases between the germline ends. The CDR3 extends over 17 amino acids. CDR1 is SGHNT and CDR2 is YENEEA in the germline V gene.

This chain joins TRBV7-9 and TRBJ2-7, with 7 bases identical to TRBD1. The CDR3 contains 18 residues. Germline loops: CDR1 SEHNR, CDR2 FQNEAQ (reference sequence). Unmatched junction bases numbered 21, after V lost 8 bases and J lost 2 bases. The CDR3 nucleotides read TGTGCCAGCGACTTGGGTCTGATGACAGGGTCAATTACCTACGAGCAGTACTTC. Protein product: CASDLGLMTGSITYEQYF.

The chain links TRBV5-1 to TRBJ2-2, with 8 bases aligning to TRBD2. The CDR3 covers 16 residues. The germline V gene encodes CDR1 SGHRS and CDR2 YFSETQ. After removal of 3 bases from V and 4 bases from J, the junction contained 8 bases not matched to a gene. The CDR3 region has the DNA TGCGCCAGCAGCTACCATAGCGGGGCCCCCACCGGGGAGCTGTTTTTT. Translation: CASSYHSGAPTGELFF. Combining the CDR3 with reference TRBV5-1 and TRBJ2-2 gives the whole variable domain KAGVTQTPRYLIKTRGQQVTLSCSPISGHRSVSWYQQTPGQGLQFLFEYFSETQRNKGNFPGRFSGRQFSNSRSEMNVSTLELGDSALYLCASSYHSGAPTGELFFGEGSRLTVL.

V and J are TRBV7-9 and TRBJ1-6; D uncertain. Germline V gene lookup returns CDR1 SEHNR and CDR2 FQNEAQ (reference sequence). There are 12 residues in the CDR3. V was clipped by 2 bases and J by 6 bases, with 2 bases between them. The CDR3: CASSLSNSPLHF. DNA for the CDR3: TGTGCCAGCAGCTTATCTAATTCACCCCTCCACTTT.

The DNA for the CDR3 is TGTGCCAGCAGTGAAACAGGTCGACTAAAGGGCTACACCTTC. This codes for CASSETGRLKGYTF. The V and J genes are TRBV25-1 and TRBJ1-2, with a tentative D call TRBD1 (5 bases). This CDR3 comprises 14 residues. V gave up 2 bases and J gave up 8 bases, with 15 bases separating them. Per germline, CDR1 MGHDK and CDR2 SYGVNS.

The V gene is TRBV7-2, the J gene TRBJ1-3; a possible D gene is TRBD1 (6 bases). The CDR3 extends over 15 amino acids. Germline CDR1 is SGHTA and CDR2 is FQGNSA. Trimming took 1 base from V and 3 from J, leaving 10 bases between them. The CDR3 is CASSLEGGIGNTIYF. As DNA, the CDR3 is TGTGCCAGCAGCTTAGAGGGGGGAATTGGAAACACCATATATTTT. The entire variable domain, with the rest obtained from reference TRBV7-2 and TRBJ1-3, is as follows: GAGVSQSPSNKVTEKGKDVELRCDPISGHTALYWYRQSLGQGLEFLIYFQGNSAPDKSGLPSDRFSAERTGGSVSTLTIQRTQQEDSAVYLCASSLEGGIGNTIYFGEGSWLTVV.

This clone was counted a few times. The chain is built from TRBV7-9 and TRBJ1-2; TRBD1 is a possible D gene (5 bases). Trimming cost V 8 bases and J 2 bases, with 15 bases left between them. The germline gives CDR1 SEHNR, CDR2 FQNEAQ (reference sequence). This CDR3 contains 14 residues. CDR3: CASGMAGENYGYTF. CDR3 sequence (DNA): TGTGCCAGCGGGATGGCGGGGGAAAACTATGGCTACACCTTC.

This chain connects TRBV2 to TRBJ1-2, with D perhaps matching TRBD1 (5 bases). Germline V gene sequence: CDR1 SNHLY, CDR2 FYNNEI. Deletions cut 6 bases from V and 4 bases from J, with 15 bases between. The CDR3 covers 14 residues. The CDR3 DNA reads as TGTGCCAGCAGGGGGACCCATACCCTCTATGGCTACACCTTC. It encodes CASRGTHTLYGYTF.

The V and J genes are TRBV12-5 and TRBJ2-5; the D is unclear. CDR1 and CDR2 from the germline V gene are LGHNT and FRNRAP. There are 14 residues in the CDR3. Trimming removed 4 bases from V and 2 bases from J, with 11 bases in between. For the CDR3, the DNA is TGTGCTAGTGGTTCTCGACCTTTACAAGAGACCCAGTACTTC. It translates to CASGSRPLQETQYF.

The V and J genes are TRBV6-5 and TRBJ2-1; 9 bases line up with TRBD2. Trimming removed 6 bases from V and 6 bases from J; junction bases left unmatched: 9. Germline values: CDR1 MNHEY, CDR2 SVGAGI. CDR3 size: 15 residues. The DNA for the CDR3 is TGTGCCAGCAGGGGCTCGGGACTAGCTATCAATGAGCAGTTCTTC. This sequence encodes CASRGSGLAINEQFF.

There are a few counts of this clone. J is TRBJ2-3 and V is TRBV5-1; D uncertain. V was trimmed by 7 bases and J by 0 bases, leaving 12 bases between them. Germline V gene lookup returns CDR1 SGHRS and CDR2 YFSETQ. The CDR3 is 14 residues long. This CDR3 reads CASALLSSTDTQYF. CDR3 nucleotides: TGCGCCAGCGCGTTACTTTCTAGCACAGATACGCAGTATTTT. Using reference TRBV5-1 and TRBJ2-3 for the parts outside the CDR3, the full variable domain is KAGVTQTPRYLIKTRGQQVTLSCSPISGHRSVSWYQQTPGQGLQFLFEYFSETQRNKGNFPGRFSGRQFSNSRSEMNVSTLELGDSALYLCASALLSSTDTQYFGPGTRLTVL.

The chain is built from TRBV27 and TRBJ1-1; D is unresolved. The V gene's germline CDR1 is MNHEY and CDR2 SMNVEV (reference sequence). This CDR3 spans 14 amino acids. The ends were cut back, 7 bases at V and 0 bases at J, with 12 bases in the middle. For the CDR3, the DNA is TGTGCCAGCACCCTTACCCATATGAACACTGAAGCTTTCTTT. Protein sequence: CASTLTHMNTEAFF.

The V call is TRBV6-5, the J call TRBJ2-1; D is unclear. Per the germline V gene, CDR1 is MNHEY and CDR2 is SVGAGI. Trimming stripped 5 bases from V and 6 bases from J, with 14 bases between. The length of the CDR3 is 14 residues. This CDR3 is CASSTRSASNEQFF. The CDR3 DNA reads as TGTGCCAGCAGTACGAGGTCGGCGAGCAATGAGCAGTTCTTC.

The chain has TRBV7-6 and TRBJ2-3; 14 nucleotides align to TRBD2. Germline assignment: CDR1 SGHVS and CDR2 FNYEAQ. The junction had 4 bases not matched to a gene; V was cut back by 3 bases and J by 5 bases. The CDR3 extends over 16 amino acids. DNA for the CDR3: TGTGCCAGCAGCTTGGGGACTAGCGGGAGAGGAGATACGCAGTATTTT. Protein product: CASSLGTSGRGDTQYF.

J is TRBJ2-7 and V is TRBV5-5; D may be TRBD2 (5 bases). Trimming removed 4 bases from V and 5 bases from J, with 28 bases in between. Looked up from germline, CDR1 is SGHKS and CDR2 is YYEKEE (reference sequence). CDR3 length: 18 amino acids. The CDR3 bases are TGTGCCAGCAGCAGGACTGGCGGGTCCCCTTACCCGAAGAACGAGCAGTACGTC. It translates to CASSRTGGSPYPKNEQYV.

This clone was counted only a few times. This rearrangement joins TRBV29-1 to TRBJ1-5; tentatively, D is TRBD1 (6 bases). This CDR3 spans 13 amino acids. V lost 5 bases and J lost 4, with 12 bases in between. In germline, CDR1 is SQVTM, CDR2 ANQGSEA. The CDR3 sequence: CSVKQGLNQPQHF. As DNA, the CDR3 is TGCAGCGTTAAACAGGGCCTTAATCAGCCCCAGCATTTT.

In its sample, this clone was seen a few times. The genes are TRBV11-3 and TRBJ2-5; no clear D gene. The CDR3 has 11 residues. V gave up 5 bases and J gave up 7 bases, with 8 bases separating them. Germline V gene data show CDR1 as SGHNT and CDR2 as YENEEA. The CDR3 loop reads CASSPGLTQYF. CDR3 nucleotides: TGTGCCAGCAGCCCCGGATTGACCCAGTACTTC.